This T cell receptor (beta chain) was captured in a study of Graves' ophthalmopathy and Graves' hyperthyroidism. RNA transcripts served as template for amplifying TCR beta CDR3 sequences. The workflow started with a first-round RT-PCR run with HTBI primers and then moved on to a second-round multiplex PCR. One entry per CDR3 protein results from TCRdb running MiXCR on the multiplex PCR reads. Here the sample spans roughly 170,000 distinct CDR3 sequences, around two fifths being singletons. Germline values: CDR1 MNHEY, CDR2 SVGAGI. V lost 4 bases and J lost 2; bases outside the gene matches: 8. The CDR3 loop spans 15 amino acids. This clonotype came up many times.

The sample taken for sequencing was peripheral blood. The chain joins TRBV6-5 to TRBJ2-7; 7 bases map to TRBD1. The clonotype comes from a man aged 25 to 40 with Graves' ophthalmopathy. This CDR3 reads CASSSRRTGTYEQYF. The CDR3 DNA reads TGTGCCAGCAGTTCCCGGCGGACAGGAACCTACGAGCAGTACTTC.